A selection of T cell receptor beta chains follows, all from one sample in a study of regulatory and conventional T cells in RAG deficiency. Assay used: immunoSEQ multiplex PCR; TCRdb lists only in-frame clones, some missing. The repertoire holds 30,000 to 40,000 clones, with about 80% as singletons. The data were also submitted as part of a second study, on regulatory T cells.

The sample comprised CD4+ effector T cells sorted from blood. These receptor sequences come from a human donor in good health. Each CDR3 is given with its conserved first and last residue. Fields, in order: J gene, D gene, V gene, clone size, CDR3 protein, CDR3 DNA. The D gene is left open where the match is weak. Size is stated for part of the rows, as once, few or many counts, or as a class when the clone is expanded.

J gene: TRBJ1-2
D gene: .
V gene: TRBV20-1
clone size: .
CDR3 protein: CSARGGAGYTF
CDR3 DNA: TGCAGTGCTAGAGGAGGGGCGGGCTACACCTTC

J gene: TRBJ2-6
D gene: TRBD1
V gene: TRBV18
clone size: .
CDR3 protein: CASSPRTGGSSGANVLTF
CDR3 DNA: TGTGCCAGCTCACCAAGGACAGGGGGTTCCTCTGGGGCCAACGTCCTGACTTTC

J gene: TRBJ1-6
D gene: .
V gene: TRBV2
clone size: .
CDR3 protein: CASSQDSVYNSPLHF
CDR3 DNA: TGTGCCAGCAGCCAGGACAGCGTTTATAATTCACCCCTCCACTTT

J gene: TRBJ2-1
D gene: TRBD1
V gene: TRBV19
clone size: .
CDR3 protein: CASSSSGQGAGNEQFF
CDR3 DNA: TGTGCCAGTAGCAGCTCGGGACAGGGGGCTGGCAATGAGCAGTTCTTC

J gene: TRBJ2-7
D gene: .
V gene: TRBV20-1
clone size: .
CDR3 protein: CSARDYEQYF
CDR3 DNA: TGCAGTGCTAGAGATTACGAGCAGTACTTC

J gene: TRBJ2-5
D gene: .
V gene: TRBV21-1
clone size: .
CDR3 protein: CASSKAEEWGEETQYF
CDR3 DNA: TGTGCCAGCAGCAAAGCGGAGGAGTGGGGAGAAGAGACCCAGTACTTC

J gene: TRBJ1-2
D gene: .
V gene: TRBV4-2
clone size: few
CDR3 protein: CASSQEVGSYYGYTF
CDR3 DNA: TGTGCCAGCAGCCAAGAGGTGGGGTCGTACTATGGCTACACCTTC

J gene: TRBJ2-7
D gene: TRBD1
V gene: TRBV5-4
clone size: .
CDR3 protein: CASSLRTGKYEQYF
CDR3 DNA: TGTGCCAGCAGCTTACGGACAGGGAAGTACGAGCAGTACTTC

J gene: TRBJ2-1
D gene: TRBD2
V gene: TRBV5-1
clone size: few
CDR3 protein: CASSRLAGSSYNEQFF
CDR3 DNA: TGCGCCAGCAGCCGTCTAGCGGGGAGCTCCTACAATGAGCAGTTCTTC

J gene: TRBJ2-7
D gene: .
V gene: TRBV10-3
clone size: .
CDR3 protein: CAISGSGSSSYEQYF
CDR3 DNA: TGTGCCATCAGTGGATCGGGGTCCTCGTCCTACGAGCAGTACTTC

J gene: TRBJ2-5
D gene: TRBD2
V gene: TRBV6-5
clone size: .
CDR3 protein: CASAGGGLGQETQYF
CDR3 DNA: TGTGCCAGCGCGGGGGGAGGACTAGGCCAAGAGACCCAGTACTTC

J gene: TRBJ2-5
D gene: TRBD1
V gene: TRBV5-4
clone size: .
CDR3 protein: CASGTGVETQYF
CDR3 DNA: TGTGCCAGCGGGACAGGGGTTGAGACCCAGTACTTC

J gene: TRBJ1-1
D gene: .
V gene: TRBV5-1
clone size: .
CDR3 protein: CASSLVSGQGTAEAFF
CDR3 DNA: TGCGCCAGCAGCTTAGTAAGCGGTCAGGGGACGGCCGAAGCTTTCTTT

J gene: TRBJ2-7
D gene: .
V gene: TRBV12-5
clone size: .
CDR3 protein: CASGLQLTADLHEQYF
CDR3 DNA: TGTGCTAGTGGTCTACAGTTAACAGCCGATCTCCACGAGCAGTACTTC